Listed here are 21 T cell receptor beta chains from one sample, sequenced in a study of sequential checkpoint blockade in melanoma. Documented treatment: randomized to nivolumab then ipilimumab (arm A) or the reverse (arm B). Only in-frame clones appear in the TCRdb table, and some are missing; sequencing was by immunoSEQ multiplex PCR. The sample has under 15,000 clones, around 70% seen once. The sample was CD8+ T cells sorted from blood (inferred from file names), taken from a patient given nivolumab and ipilimumab in sequence. Every receptor here comes from a human donor with melanoma.

The V and J genes are TRBV29-1 and TRBJ1-2; 8 bases agree with TRBD1. V was clipped by 7 bases and J by 4 bases; unmatched bases: 11. The CDR3 runs 14 residues. The germline V gene encodes CDR1 SQVTM and CDR2 ANQGSEA. CDR3 in amino acids: CSAEQGARGYGYTF. The CDR3 nucleotides are TGCAGCGCTGAGCAGGGGGCCCGCGGCTATGGCTACACCTTC.

The chain combines TRBV7-8 with TRBJ1-5; D remains unclear. The CDR3 contains 16 residues. Germline values: CDR1 SGHVS, CDR2 FQNEAQ. The V end was cut by 5 bases, the J end by 0 bases, with 14 bases between. The CDR3 loop is CASSGQVGYSNQPQHF. The CDR3 nucleotides read TGTGCCAGCAGCGGCCAGGTCGGTTATAGCAATCAGCCCCAGCATTTT. Complete variable domain (other parts from reference TRBV7-8 and TRBJ1-5): GAGVSQSPRYKVAKRGQDVALRCDPISGHVSLFWYQQALGQGPEFLTYFQNEAQLDKSGLPSDRFFAERPEGSVSTLKIQRTQQEDSAVYLCASSGQVGYSNQPQHFGDGTRLSIL.

This clone came up once. V is TRBV5-6 and J is TRBJ1-5, with D possibly matching TRBD1 (5 bases). This CDR3 is 16 amino acids long. Germline V lookup: CDR1 SGHDT, CDR2 YYEEEE. The ends were cut back, 2 bases at V and 1 base at J, with 13 bases in the middle. CDR3 amino acids: CASSLAGWGSNQPQHF. CDR3 nucleotide sequence: TGTGCCAGCAGCTTAGCAGGGTGGGGAAGCAATCAGCCCCAGCATTTT.

The chain has TRBV5-6 and TRBJ2-4; D perhaps matches TRBD1 (6 bases). Trimming removed 0 bases from V and 15 bases from J, with 13 bases in between. The CDR3 has 12 amino acids. CDR1 and CDR2 (germline): SGHDT, YYEEEE. The CDR3 nucleotides read TGTGCCAGCAGCTTGGGGTCGAAGACAGGGTACTTC. Amino acid sequence: CASSLGSKTGYF.

In the case of this clone: One end of the junction does not line up with germline, which may come from a read error. The J gene is TRBJ1-1, the V gene TRBV9, with unresolved D. The CDR3 totals 8 residues. In germline, CDR1 is SGDLS, CDR2 YYNGEE. The DNA for the CDR3 is TGTGCCAGCTCCGAGGCGAACTTT. This translates into CASSEANF.

This clone was seen a single time. This chain connects TRBV10-3 to TRBJ2-1; 8 nucleotides align to TRBD2. V dropped 6 bases and J dropped 0; count of bases not matched to a gene: 4. Per the germline V gene, CDR1 is ENHRY and CDR2 is SYGVKD. This CDR3 contains 15 residues. The CDR3 DNA is TGTGCCATCAGACTAGCGGATAGCTCCTACAATGAGCAGTTCTTC. This encodes CAIRLADSSYNEQFF.

This sequence joins TRBV7-9 and TRBJ2-2, with a weak D call TRBD1 (5 bases). CDR1 and CDR2 from the germline V gene are SEHNR and FQNEAQ (reference sequence). V was shortened by 7 bases and J by 6 bases, with 9 bases between the two germline ends. This CDR3 has 12 residues. The CDR3 here is CASTLGAGELFF. DNA for the CDR3: TGTGCCAGCACCCTAGGGGCCGGGGAGCTGTTTTTT.

Worth noting for this clone: Relative to the germline gene, one junction end is altered; a read error may explain this. V usage is TRBV7-9 and J usage is TRBJ2-5; TRBD1 might be the D (5 bases). The CDR3 extends over 15 amino acids. The V gene's germline CDR1 is SEHNR and CDR2 FQNEAQ (reference sequence). As DNA, the CDR3 is TGTGCCAGCAGCTCGGCGCCTAAGGGGAAAGAGACCCAATACTTC. This codes for CASSSAPKGKETQYF.

This chain connects TRBV11-3 to TRBJ2-3; 10 nucleotides agree with TRBD2. The CDR3 spans 16 residues. V was pared by 7 bases and J by 0 bases, with 7 bases of the junction left unmatched. Germline lookup yields CDR1 SGHNT and CDR2 YENEEA. CDR3 sequence (DNA): TGTGCCAGCACCCTAAGGACTAGCGGAAGCACAGATACGCAGTATTTT. Translation gives CASTLRTSGSTDTQYF.

This clone is a singleton in its sample. The V gene is TRBV5-6, the J gene TRBJ2-7, with a tentative D call TRBD1 (5 bases). This CDR3 comprises 12 residues. Trimming took off 2 bases at V and 2 bases at J, with 5 bases between the two ends. Germline V gene data show CDR1 as SGHDT and CDR2 as YYEEEE. CDR3 nucleotide sequence: TGTGCCAGCAGCTTACAGGCCTACGAGCAGTACGTC. It encodes CASSLQAYEQYV.

This chain connects TRBV23-1 to TRBJ2-4, with 7 positions matching TRBD1. TRBV23-1 is marked as an open reading frame, function uncertain. With V trimmed by 3 bases and J by 6 bases, 8 bases remained unmatched. CDR3 length: 15 amino acids. CDR3 sequence reads: CASSQPRDSLNIQYF. CDR3 in DNA: TGCGCCAGCAGTCAGCCTCGGGACAGCCTAAACATTCAGTACTTC.

V is TRBV29-1 and J is TRBJ1-1, with TRBD1 matching over 8 bases. The CDR3 is 15 residues long. V shed 5 bases, J shed 1 base, and the junction held 9 bases outside the gene matches. Germline V CDR1 and CDR2: SQVTM, ANQGSEA. CDR3: CSVRGTGRENTEAFF. In nucleotides, the CDR3 is TGCAGCGTTCGAGGGACAGGACGGGAGAACACTGAAGCTTTCTTT.

V and J are TRBV25-1 and TRBJ2-2; D unclear. Trimming took off 6 bases at V and 1 base at J, with 6 bases between the two ends. The V gene's germline CDR1 is MGHDK and CDR2 SYGVNS. This CDR3 is 13 amino acids long. The CDR3 region is CASRTGNTGELFF. The CDR3 DNA sequence: TGTGCCAGCAGGACTGGGAACACCGGGGAGCTGTTTTTT.

This clone came up a few times. The chain couples TRBV11-2 to TRBJ2-2, with TRBD2 matching over 16 bases. V dropped 11 bases and J dropped 4; count of bases not matched to a gene: 7. The CDR3 runs 16 residues. In germline, CDR1 is SGHAT, CDR2 FQNNGV. CDR3 amino acids: CAGRGLAGGGTGELFF. The CDR3 DNA is TGTGCCGGCCGGGGACTAGCGGGAGGGGGCACCGGGGAGCTGTTTTTT.

This clone was observed a handful of times. The J gene is TRBJ2-7, the V gene TRBV11-1; weak D call: TRBD2 (6 bases). Trimming pared 6 bases from V and 1 base from J, leaving 10 bases between. The CDR3 spans 13 residues. Germline loops: CDR1 SGHAT, CDR2 FQDESV (reference sequence). DNA of the CDR3: TGTGCCAGCAGAGAGGGACTTTCCTACGAGCAGTACTTC. It translates to CASREGLSYEQYF.

V usage is TRBV9 and J usage is TRBJ2-1; 9 nucleotides align to TRBD1. The CDR3 totals 17 residues. Trimming at V came to 0 bases and at J to 7 bases, leaving 11 bases not matched to a gene. Germline V gene data show CDR1 as SGDLS and CDR2 as YYNGEE. CDR3 DNA sequence: TGTGCCAGCAGCGTAGGGGGAGAGGACAGGGGAGAGAATGAGCAGTTCTTC. Its protein is CASSVGGEDRGENEQFF.

The chain has TRBV19 and TRBJ1-1; no clear D gene. Germline CDR1 reads LNHDA; CDR2 reads SQIVND (reference sequence). This CDR3 region has 14 residues. Trimming pared 0 bases from V and 1 base from J, leaving 6 bases between. The CDR3 is CASSIDQSNTEAFF. The DNA of the CDR3 is TGTGCCAGTAGTATAGATCAATCGAACACTGAAGCTTTCTTT.

The chain links TRBV7-9 to TRBJ2-5, with TRBD2 matching 10 bases. Germline-derived CDR1 and CDR2 are SEHNR and FQNEAQ (reference sequence). With V trimmed by 4 bases and J by 4 bases, 6 bases remained unmatched. The CDR3 loop spans 15 amino acids. The CDR3 loop reads CASSSFIAGGETQYF. As DNA, the CDR3 is TGTGCCAGCAGCTCGTTTATAGCGGGAGGAGAGACCCAGTACTTC.

This chain joins TRBV7-6 and TRBJ2-2; TRBD2 aligns across 8 bases. The CDR3 runs to 14 residues. Germline assignment: CDR1 SGHVS and CDR2 FNYEAQ. With 4 bases clipped from V and 6 bases from J, the junction kept 4 bases outside the gene matches. Here the CDR3 reads CASSWTGGAGELFF. CDR3 coding DNA: TGTGCCAGCAGCTGGACCGGGGGGGCCGGGGAGCTGTTTTTT.

The V and J genes are TRBV6-5 and TRBJ1-5; D might be TRBD1 (5 bases). V was shortened by 2 bases and J by 0 bases, with 11 bases between the two germline ends. Germline assignment: CDR1 MNHEY and CDR2 SVGAGI. This CDR3 contains 16 residues. The CDR3: CASSYGGSYSNQPQHF. CDR3 DNA sequence: TGTGCCAGCAGTTACGGGGGGTCTTATAGCAATCAGCCCCAGCATTTT.

The rearrangement joins TRBV6-5 to TRBJ1-1, with a weak D call TRBD1 (5 bases). In germline, CDR1 is MNHEY, CDR2 SVGAGI. The CDR3 is 16 residues long. Trimming left V 0 bases short and J 3 bases short, with 14 bases between. The CDR3 protein is CASSYSPLGEYTEAFF. CDR3 in DNA: TGTGCCAGCAGTTACTCTCCTTTAGGGGAATACACTGAAGCTTTCTTT.